This TCR beta chain was identified during a study of cytomegalovirus exposure and HLA in healthy donors. Study context: As released early, the data held about 85 million unique TCRs from HLA-typed donors.

60 Vbeta and 13 Jbeta primers were used in PCR. Sequenced by immunoSEQ multiplex PCR; TCRdb stores in-frame clones only, minus some. The sample carries 150,000 to 200,000 clones, over 60% recorded once. General study results and limits: Cytomegalovirus association was assigned to about 150 TCR beta chains. In a later analysis, HLA-associated TCR beta chains were more clonally expanded than equally common others. There were some V segments, including TRBV6-2 and TRBV6-3, excluded as indistinguishable.

The CDR3 sequence is 17 residues long. With 3 bases clipped from V and 4 bases from J, the junction kept 14 bases outside the gene matches. The germline gives CDR1 MGHRA, CDR2 YSYEKL. As regards this clone: Its antigen is as yet unknown.

Source material: PBMCs. The receptor was isolated from a man between 45 and 60 years old in good health and CMV-seropositive. V and J are TRBV4-1 and TRBJ1-2; 7 bases agree with TRBD1. CDR3: CASSQGQPLGQLYGYTF. The CDR3, as DNA: TGCGCCAGCAGCCAGGGACAGCCCCTTGGACAGCTCTATGGCTACACCTTC.